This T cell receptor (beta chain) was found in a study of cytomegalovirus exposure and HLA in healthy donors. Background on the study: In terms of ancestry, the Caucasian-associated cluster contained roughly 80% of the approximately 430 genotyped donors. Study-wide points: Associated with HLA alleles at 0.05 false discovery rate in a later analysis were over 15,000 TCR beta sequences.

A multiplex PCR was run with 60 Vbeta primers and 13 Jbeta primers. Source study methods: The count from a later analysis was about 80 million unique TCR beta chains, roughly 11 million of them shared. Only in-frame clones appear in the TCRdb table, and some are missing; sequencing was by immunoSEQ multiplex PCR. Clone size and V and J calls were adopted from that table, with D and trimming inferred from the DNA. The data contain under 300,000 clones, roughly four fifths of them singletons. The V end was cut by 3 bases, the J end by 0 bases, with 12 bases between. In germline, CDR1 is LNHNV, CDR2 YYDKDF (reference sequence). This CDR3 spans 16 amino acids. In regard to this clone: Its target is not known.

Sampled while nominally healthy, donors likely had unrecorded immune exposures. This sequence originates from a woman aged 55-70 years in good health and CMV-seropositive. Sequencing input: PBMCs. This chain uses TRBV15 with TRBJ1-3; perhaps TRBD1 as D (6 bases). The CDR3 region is CATSRPTGSSGNTIYF. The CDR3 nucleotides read TGTGCCACCAGCAGGCCCACAGGGTCCTCTGGAAACACCATATATTTT. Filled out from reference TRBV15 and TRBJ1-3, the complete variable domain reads DAMVIQNPRYQVTQFGKPVTLSCSQTLNHNVMYWYQQKSSQAPKLLFHYYDKDFNNEADTPDNFQSRRPNTSFCFLDIRSPGLGDTAMYLCATSRPTGSSGNTIYFGEGSWLTVV.